Below are 3 T cell receptor beta chains sequenced from a single sample in a study of blood T cells in healthy people across ages. The use of a sample-barcoded 5' primer and a J-beta primer mix characterized a second PCR of roughly 7 to 12 cycles. TCRdb fed the 5' RACE reads into MiXCR, producing one record per CDR3 protein. This table has 1,300,000 or so distinct CDR3 sequences, around 59% appearing once. The sample consisted of blood. The receptors here all came from a man younger than 35 in good health.

V is TRBV18 and J is TRBJ2-1, with D perhaps TRBD1 or TRBD2 (5 bases each). Germline V gives CDR1 KGHSH, CDR2 LQKENI. The CDR3 has 12 amino acids. Trimming removed 2 bases at V and 13 bases at J, with 12 bases between. CDR3 sequence (DNA): TGTGCCAGCTCACCAGGGACCTCCCTTCAGTTCTTC. It translates to CASSPGTSLQFF.

This chain links TRBV15 with TRBJ2-3; no clear D gene. CDR1 is LNHNV and CDR2 is YYDKDF in the germline V gene (reference sequence). V lost 1 base, J lost 5 bases, and 4 bases lay in between. There are 12 residues in the CDR3. The CDR3 is CATSRGLDTQYF. Written as DNA, the CDR3 is TGTGCCACCAGCAGAGGGCTAGATACGCAGTATTTT.

The J gene is TRBJ2-5, the V gene TRBV14; possibly TRBD1 or TRBD2 for D (6 bases each). This CDR3 comprises 16 residues. Trimming pared 1 base from V and 1 base from J, leaving 13 bases between. Germline V gene data show CDR1 as SGHDN and CDR2 as FVKESK. The CDR3 is CASSQGGRGLQETQYF. In DNA form, the CDR3 reads TGTGCCAGCAGCCAAGGGGGTCGGGGGCTCCAAGAGACCCAGTACTTC.